A single T cell receptor (beta chain) is shown here with its context. Original analysis: Reference gene primer amplification in the assay estimated nucleated cell counts. Data came from immunoSEQ multiplex PCR; TCRdb stores just in-frame clones and leaves some out. The V and J calls and clone size come from that table; D and trimming were worked out from the DNA. Found here are hundreds of thousands of clones, nearly 90% of them singletons; the top ten hold 3.5% to 4%. Those who participated ranged in age from about 18 to 95 years and resided in about two dozen US areas. The sample originates from a study of blood T cell repertoires in COVID-19. The wider study: COVID-19 samples, acute and convalescent, were from the United States, Italy and Spain.

Germline-derived CDR1 and CDR2 are MNHEY and SVGAGI. The CDR3 loop spans 16 amino acids. Trimming removed 4 bases from V and 0 bases from J, with 15 bases in between. The sequencing sample was made of PBMCs or T cells enriched from blood (not recorded which). The receptor was derived from a woman in her 30s with acute COVID-19. This sequence joins TRBV6-5 and TRBJ1-2; D not certain. CDR3 protein: CASSSAGLTTNYGYTF. For the CDR3, the DNA is TGTGCCAGCAGTTCCGCCGGACTGACAACTAACTATGGCTACACCTTC.